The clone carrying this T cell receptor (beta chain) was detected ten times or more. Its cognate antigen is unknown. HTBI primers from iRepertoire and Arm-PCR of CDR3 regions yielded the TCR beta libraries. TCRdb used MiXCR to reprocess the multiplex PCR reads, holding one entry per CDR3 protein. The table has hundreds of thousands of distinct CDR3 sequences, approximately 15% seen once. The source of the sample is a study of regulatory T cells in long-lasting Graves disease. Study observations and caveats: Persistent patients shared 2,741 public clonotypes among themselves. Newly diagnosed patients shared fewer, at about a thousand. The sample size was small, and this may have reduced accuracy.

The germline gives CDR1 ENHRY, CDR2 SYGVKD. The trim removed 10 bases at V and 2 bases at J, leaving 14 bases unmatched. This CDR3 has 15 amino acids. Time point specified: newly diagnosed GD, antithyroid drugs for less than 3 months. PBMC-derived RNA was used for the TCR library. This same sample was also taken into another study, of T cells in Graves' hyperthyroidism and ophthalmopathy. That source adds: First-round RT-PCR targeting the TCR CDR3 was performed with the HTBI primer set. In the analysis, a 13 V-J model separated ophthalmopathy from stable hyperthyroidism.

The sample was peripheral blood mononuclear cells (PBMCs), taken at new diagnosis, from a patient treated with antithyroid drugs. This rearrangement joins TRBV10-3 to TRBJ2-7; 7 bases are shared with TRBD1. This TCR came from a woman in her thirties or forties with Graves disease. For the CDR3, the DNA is TGTGCCACCAGACGACAGGGCCCGATGACCTACGAGCAGTACTTC. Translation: CATRRQGPMTYEQYF.